This entry features one T cell receptor (beta chain) sequence. Using immunoSEQ multiplex PCR, the repertoire was profiled, and TCRdb retains in-frame clones only, with some absent. The data show about 980,000 clones, with about 80% seen just once and approximately 1.5% held by the top ten. Per the germline V gene, CDR1 is SGHNT and CDR2 is YENEEA. The CDR3 extends over 11 amino acids. Trimming pared 11 bases from V and 7 bases from J, leaving 9 bases between. This entry comes from a study of shared clonotypes between healthy human individuals. Donors included only healthy HIV-negative adults lacking recent acute infections or vaccinations. The study separated CD4+ cells into CD45RA+ naive and CD45RA-negative memory subsets.

This chain links TRBV11-3 with TRBJ1-6; D is unresolved. Sequences were obtained from memory CD4+ T cells sorted from blood. Subset meaning: CD45RA-negative fraction. The clonotype comes from a man younger than 35 in good health. CDR3 in DNA: TGTGCCTCATCGGAAAATTCACCCCTCCACTTT. Encoded protein: CASSENSPLHF.